This T cell receptor (beta chain) was identified during a study of shared clonotypes between healthy human individuals. Overall study results and limits: Depth of sequencing was expected to influence donor clonotype sharing.

This CDR3 contains 14 residues. In germline, CDR1 is GTSNPN, CDR2 SVGIG (reference sequence). The J segment lost 2 bases and the V segment lost 4 bases, leaving 4 bases of the junction unmatched. This clone was seen at least ten times. The antigen is undetermined. Different DNA sequences within this sample yield the same CDR3. The deep-level immunoSEQ assay was used. Genomic DNA belonging to each subset was distributed in equal measure over several immunoSEQ plates. Original methodology: Junction-only sequences without quality scores came from ImmunoSEQ, so filtering differed. Generated by immunoSEQ multiplex PCR, the TCRdb table keeps only in-frame clones and is missing some. The V and J calls and clone size come from that table; D and trimming were worked out from the DNA. The sample records hundreds of thousands of clones, roughly 79% being singletons.

The specimen was PBMCs. The clonotype was recovered from a woman aged 40-49 years in good health. Some clones in this sample may be carry-over from other donors' samples. J is TRBJ2-2 and V is TRBV30, with 7 bases fitting TRBD1. The CDR3 coding sequence is TGTGCCTGGAACCGGGACAGCAACACCGGGGAGCTGTTTTTT. It specifies CAWNRDSNTGELFF.